This TCR beta chain was retrieved from a study of cytomegalovirus exposure and HLA in healthy donors (dated by TCRdb to the late 2010s). Regarding the study in general: According to an earlier analysis of 587 of the donors, some 180 million T cells yielded over 100 million unique TCR beta sequences and more than 250 Gb of sequence data. An early release that covered about 600 HLA-typed donors contained 250 to 350 gigabases of sequencing data and 80 million or so unique TCR sequences. Among the 398 genotyped donors, around 81% belonged to the genetic ancestry cluster associated with self-reported Caucasian donors. The study aimed to test whether signatures of past pathogen exposure could be identified by cataloging public T cell receptors. The study used immunosequencing to profile the T cell repertoires of about 670 subjects and linked those repertoires to cytomegalovirus serostatus. In addition to the first cohort of several hundred subjects, a separate validation cohort of 100 to 150 different subjects was used. To predict cytomegalovirus infection status, the study combined high-throughput TCR immunosequencing, statistical association of individual TCRs with disease status, and machine learning. In a later analysis, previously published TCR beta repertoires from roughly 710 donors were re-analyzed and high-resolution HLA genotyping was added so that TCR occurrence patterns could be studied. Rather than using new phenotypic data, the later analysis identified candidate immune exposures from TCR beta sequences and from how often those sequences occurred across donors. In an earlier analysis of 500 to 650 of the donors, high-throughput TCR beta sequencing was used to judge whether each TCR beta V gene segment behaved as functional or pseudogenic. Donor age, sex, ethnicity and CMV serostatus were compiled together with the repertoire data. Genome-wide SNP genotypes for about 60% of the 666 donors were used in a later genetic analysis, which treated that subset as a discovery cohort. Every repertoire in the discovery cohort had been generated on one and the same sequencing platform. HLA typing included class I and class II loci at four-digit resolution. The number of donors typed differed by locus, with about 629-630 for A, B, C, DRB1 and DQB1, around 500 for DQA1, over 600 for DPA1, and some 450 for DPB1. About 5 DR-DQ haplotypes were handled as single units for association and clustering, since linkage in the cohort was strong. Across 398 genotyped donors of the cohort, an average of about 200,000 unique TCR beta nucleotide sequences per donor were sequenced, and roughly 20% of those sequences were non-productive. The paper as a whole reports these results and caveats: The classifier was reported to diagnose cytomegalovirus status with high specificity and sensitivity in both the original cohort and the validation cohort. According to a later analysis, TCR association rates differed among HLA loci, with DRB1 alleles showing the most associated TCRs and HLA-C alleles showing the fewest. Immune exposure information for the cohort was limited to CMV serostatus. The presence/absence analyses assumed that sequencing depth was roughly uniform across donors, and that assumption may not be true. A few of the identified cytomegalovirus-associated TCR beta chains were confirmed in vitro to be specific for cytomegalovirus antigens. The cohort was sequenced for TCR beta chains only, and without alpha or paired-chain data the features that could be detected were limited. In a later analysis, most CMV-associated TCR beta chains were found to appear HLA-restricted, with HLA associations seemingly driven largely by CMV exposure. Because HLA typing was missing for some donors at each locus, association tests included only the typed subset. An association between a missense DCLRE1C variant and V-gene and J-gene trimming of TCR beta chains was found in a later genetic analysis and replicated in an independent cohort. In a later analysis, HLA-associated TCR beta chains were found to be more clonally expanded and to have lower generation probabilities than equally common non-associated chains. Compared with the roughly 600-donor mean, donors in an Asian-associated ancestry cluster had fewer N-insertions in productive TCRs, according to a later genetic analysis. Correlated functional status among segregating V segments might reflect linkage disequilibrium, but an unknown experimental factor could not be ruled out. Most TCR sequences were seen in very few donors, while some public TCRs were found in many individuals. Several of the top co-occurrence clusters appeared to be linked to parvovirus B19, influenza, CMV and Epstein-Barr virus, according to a later analysis. A further reported finding was that TCR beta sequences accurately predicted the HLA-A and HLA-B alleles for most subjects in the first cohort. A group of highly shared sequence variants was considered likely to be a technical artifact of the sequencing pipeline. Because counts were too low, 15 or so rarely observed V segments, including chromosome 9 orphons, were excluded from the earlier analysis of several hundred of the donors. A later analysis associated about 17,000 TCR beta sequences with specific HLA alleles at a false discovery rate of 0.05. The authors suggested that the approach could potentially be generalized to other disease states and immunological phenotypes. When HLA alleles, especially DR and DQ, strongly co-occurred, TCR associations were difficult to assign to individual alleles. Broadly in line with IMGT annotations, most TCR beta V segments showed up in productive rearrangements about 90% or about 30% of the time in an earlier analysis of around 600 of the donors. In the study, around 150 TCR beta chains were listed as associated with cytomegalovirus. Some IMGT-functional V segments, including TRBV6-2 and TRBV6-3, could not be distinguished by the 87-base-pair reads and were therefore excluded.

The cohort consisted of approximately 690 healthy bone marrow donors. Cohort members were all nominally healthy when sampled, although unrecorded immune exposures were likely present. The donor was CMV seronegative and belonged to the group of 352 seronegative cohort members. A peripheral blood sample was provided by each donor, and peripheral blood mononuclear cells were used for TCR beta sequencing. Genomic DNA was extracted from the blood cell samples with the Qiagen DNeasy Blood Extraction Kit. The library was built by means of the immunoSEQ multiplex PCR assay. For the multiplex PCR, a mixture combining 60 forward primers for TCR Vbeta segments and 13 reverse primers for TCR Jbeta segments was used. A multiplex PCR assay on genomic DNA amplified the CDR3 region of rearranged TCR beta genes. The Illumina HiSeq System was used to sequence the amplified TCR beta libraries as 87-base-pair reads. For the original study's pipeline: A later analysis counted approximately 84 million unique TCR beta chains across the 640 or so repertoires, and 10 million to 12 million of these chains were shared by at least two donors. To remove PCR and sequencing errors, raw reads were error-corrected and collapsed into unique sequences using a nearest-neighbor algorithm that merged closely related sequences. Alignment of CDR3 sequences to IMGT reference sequences was used to assign V, D and J gene segments. Each retained sequence needed at least a six-nucleotide match to both a V gene segment and a J gene segment. A rearrangement was called productive if the CDR3 had no stop codons and remained in frame with V and J, and every other rearrangement was called non-productive. CDR3 was defined according to IMGT convention as the region running from the second conserved V-encoded cysteine to the conserved J-encoded phenylalanine. Sequences without an unambiguous match to a single V gene segment were excluded from the earlier analysis of 450 to 750 of the donors. An earlier analysis of 587 of the donors classified V segments as functional when productive rearrangements were above 56.7% and as segregating when the standard deviation between donors was above 5%. A statistical classification framework was built for diagnosing cytomegalovirus status from the catalog of TCR beta chain sequences. In a later analysis, TCR nucleotide sequences were compared against IMGT/GENE-DB human TR gene sequences so that V and J genes could be assigned. In a later analysis, CDR3 sequences and most-parsimonious VDJ recombination scenarios were assigned using the TCRdist pipeline. A later analysis defined each TCR beta chain by its CDR3 amino acid sequence plus V-gene family, and excluded reads lacking a unique V-gene family. To address suspected cross-contamination and a sequencing artifact, a later analysis removed 450 to 700 highly shared, low-generation-probability nucleotide sequences. For each public chain, a later analysis derived a clonal expansion index from normalized ranks of inferred template counts within each repertoire. In a later analysis, generation probabilities were computed using a VDJ recombination model fitted to out-of-frame rearrangements, and the results were checked against IGoR. In a later analysis, TCR-TCR, TCR-HLA and TCR-CMV co-occurrence was scored with hypergeometric tests, and a repertoire-size bias correction was applied to TCR pairs. A later analysis estimated false discovery rates by permuting HLA or CMV assignments 20 times. In a later analysis, co-occurring TCRs were grouped with DBSCAN, and TCRdist sequence similarity was added when clustering was performed within HLA-allele-positive subsets. Repertoires with fewer than 30,000 or more than 120,000 public chains were left out of co-occurrence clustering, as were about five repertoires with anomalous nucleotide sharing. TCRdb carries this immuneACCESS record with in-frame sequences only. Its versions omit some clonotypes, under half of them owing to an unresolved V gene in the studies checked, with the rest unexplained. V and J calls and clone size are copied from that table; D and trimming were computed from the DNA. Here the sample has around 140,000 clones; about three quarters occur a single time. The ten most abundant clones make up roughly 3.8% of the sample.

Comment on this clone: There is no known antigen for this receptor. No clone much larger than this one lies a single base away; base qualities are absent.

The CDR3 holds 16 amino acids from the cysteine to the phenylalanine. Only the CDR3 region is kept as DNA, spanning 48 bases read in frame from base 1. Trimming leaves V shorter by 0 bases and J shorter by 4 bases, with the junction holding 7 bases beyond the gene matches. Reading the germline V gene (reference sequence) gives CDR1 SEHNR and CDR2 FQNEAQ. This TCR came from a male donor in good health and CMV-seronegative. The specimen was PBMCs. The rearranged segments are TRBV7-9 and TRBJ2-5; 8 middle bases align to TRBD2. The nucleotides read TGTGCCAGCAGCTTAGCCGGACTAGCAGAAGGAGAGACCCAGTACTTC. Its amino acids are CASSLAGLAEGETQYF.